These T cell receptor beta chains were read from a single sample in a study of regulatory T cells in long-lasting Graves disease. Each CDR3 protein gets one entry after TCRdb re-called the multiplex PCR reads with MiXCR. The sample has a few hundred thousand distinct CDR3 sequences, about 16% seen once; the top ten hold less than 25%. The input for sequencing was peripheral blood mononuclear cells (PBMCs), taken at new diagnosis, from a patient treated with antithyroid drugs. The origin of the receptors is a female donor with Graves disease. The CDR3 runs from the conserved cysteine through the conserved F or W. Each record gives: J gene, V gene, clone size, D gene, CDR3 DNA, CDR3 protein. A D gene is named only where the DNA matches it firmly. Expanded clones are given a class, and other clones once, few, many or no size at all.

J gene: TRBJ2-2; V gene: TRBV29-1; clone size: .; D gene: TRBD2; CDR3 DNA: TGCAGCGTTGCTAGCGGGAGGGCCAGTACGGAGCTGTTTTTT; CDR3 protein: CSVASGRASTELFF
J gene: TRBJ1-1; V gene: TRBV6-1; clone size: many; D gene: .; CDR3 DNA: TGTGCCAGCAGTCCCTCCGGAGGTGAAGCTTTCTTT; CDR3 protein: CASSPSGGEAFF
J gene: TRBJ2-1; V gene: TRBV18; clone size: many; D gene: .; CDR3 DNA: TGTGCCAGCTCGGGGGGTGATGAGCAGTTCTTC; CDR3 protein: CASSGGDEQFF
J gene: TRBJ1-2; V gene: TRBV5-6; clone size: many; D gene: .; CDR3 DNA: TGTGCCAGCAGCAAGGGACACGATGGCTACACCTTC; CDR3 protein: CASSKGHDGYTF
J gene: TRBJ2-3; V gene: TRBV2; clone size: many; D gene: .; CDR3 DNA: TGTGCCAGCAGTGAAGATACGCAGTATTTT; CDR3 protein: CASSEDTQYF
J gene: TRBJ2-7; V gene: TRBV7-9; clone size: .; D gene: TRBD1; CDR3 DNA: TGTGCCAGCAGCCAGGGACAGGGGAAAGGGGAGCAGTACTTC; CDR3 protein: CASSQGQGKGEQYF
J gene: TRBJ1-1; V gene: TRBV5-1; clone size: many; D gene: .; CDR3 DNA: TGCGCCAGCAGCTCGATTCTGGGGGCTGAAGCTTTCTTT; CDR3 protein: CASSSILGAEAFF
J gene: TRBJ2-4; V gene: TRBV3-1; clone size: many; D gene: TRBD2; CDR3 DNA: TGTGCCAGCAGCCAAGAACCTAGCGGGGGCAAAAACATTCAGTACTTC; CDR3 protein: CASSQEPSGGKNIQYF
J gene: TRBJ2-3; V gene: TRBV7-2; clone size: many; D gene: .; CDR3 DNA: TGTGCCAGCAGCGCCCCCAAGGGGGATACGCAGTATTTT; CDR3 protein: CASSAPKGDTQYF
J gene: TRBJ2-3; V gene: TRBV12-3/TRBV12-4; clone size: many; D gene: TRBD2; CDR3 DNA: TGTGCCAGCAGGGACGGGAGGGGCACGAATACGCAGTATTTT; CDR3 protein: CASRDGRGTNTQYF
J gene: TRBJ1-1; V gene: TRBV7-2; clone size: many; D gene: TRBD1; CDR3 DNA: TGTGCCAGCACCTCGGGACAGATGAACACTGAAGCTTTCTTT; CDR3 protein: CASTSGQMNTEAFF
J gene: TRBJ1-1; V gene: TRBV18; clone size: many; D gene: .; CDR3 DNA: TGTGCCAGCTCACCAAACCTCAACACTGAAGCTTTCTTT; CDR3 protein: CASSPNLNTEAFF
J gene: TRBJ2-3; V gene: TRBV12-3/TRBV12-4; clone size: many; D gene: .; CDR3 DNA: TGTGCCAGCAGTCCCCGGGACTCAATTCCAGATACGCAGTATTTT; CDR3 protein: CASSPRDSIPDTQYF
J gene: TRBJ2-3; V gene: TRBV4-1; clone size: many; D gene: .; CDR3 DNA: TGCGCCAGCAGCCAAGCCAGGTTTGATACGCAGTATTTT; CDR3 protein: CASSQARFDTQYF
J gene: TRBJ1-5; V gene: TRBV18; clone size: many; D gene: .; CDR3 DNA: TGTGCCAGCTCAGGCGGTAGCAATCAGCCCCAGCATTTT; CDR3 protein: CASSGGSNQPQHF
J gene: TRBJ1-1; V gene: TRBV19; clone size: few; D gene: .; CDR3 DNA: TGTGCCAGTAGTATCCGGGGAAGCGCCGCTGAAGCTTTCTTT; CDR3 protein: CASSIRGSAAEAFF
J gene: TRBJ2-3; V gene: TRBV19; clone size: many; D gene: TRBD2; CDR3 DNA: TGTGCCAGTTCCCGGGACTACAACACAGATACGCAGTATTTT; CDR3 protein: CASSRDYNTDTQYF
J gene: TRBJ2-3; V gene: TRBV4-1; clone size: few; D gene: .; CDR3 DNA: TGCGCCAGCAGCCAAGATTGGGGGGGGGCAGCGGGATCAGATACGCAGTATTTT; CDR3 protein: CASSQDWGGAAGSDTQYF
J gene: TRBJ2-1; V gene: TRBV4-2; clone size: many; D gene: TRBD2; CDR3 DNA: TGTGCCAGCAGCCAAGATGGGACTAGTGGGTACCATGAGCAGTTCTTC; CDR3 protein: CASSQDGTSGYHEQFF
J gene: TRBJ2-7; V gene: TRBV3-1; clone size: many; D gene: TRBD2; CDR3 DNA: TGTGCCAGCACCCGGTCGAGCGGGGGATCCTACGAGCAGTACTTC; CDR3 protein: CASTRSSGGSYEQYF
J gene: TRBJ2-1; V gene: TRBV29-1; clone size: many; D gene: .; CDR3 DNA: TGCAGCGTGAGGGAAGGGCGGTACAATGAGCAGTTCTTC; CDR3 protein: CSVREGRYNEQFF
J gene: TRBJ2-3; V gene: TRBV2; clone size: .; D gene: TRBD1; CDR3 DNA: TGTGCCAGCAGGAAGGGGACAGGGTCTAGCACAGATACGCAGTATTTT; CDR3 protein: CASRKGTGSSTDTQYF
J gene: TRBJ2-7; V gene: TRBV20-1; clone size: many; D gene: TRBD1; CDR3 DNA: TGCAGTGCTAGAGCCCCGGGACAGGGCTACGAGCAGTACTTC; CDR3 protein: CSARAPGQGYEQYF
J gene: TRBJ2-2; V gene: TRBV7-9; clone size: many; D gene: .; CDR3 DNA: TGTGCCAGCAGCCAAAGACAGTTCCCGAACACCGGGGAGCTGTTTTTT; CDR3 protein: CASSQRQFPNTGELFF
J gene: TRBJ2-7; V gene: TRBV3-1; clone size: many; D gene: .; CDR3 DNA: TGTGCCAGCAGCCAAGGTTTGAGAGCGGACCAGCAGTACTTC; CDR3 protein: CASSQGLRADQQYF
J gene: TRBJ1-1; V gene: TRBV7-9; clone size: few; D gene: .; CDR3 DNA: TGTGCCAGCAGCTTAGAGCGGGGGGATGAAGCTTTCTTT; CDR3 protein: CASSLERGDEAFF
J gene: TRBJ1-5; V gene: TRBV10-3; clone size: many; D gene: .; CDR3 DNA: TGTGCCATCAGTGACAGGGGAAGCAAGCCCCAGCATTTT; CDR3 protein: CAISDRGSKPQHF
J gene: TRBJ1-2; V gene: TRBV30; clone size: .; D gene: .; CDR3 DNA: TGTGCCTGGAGCAAGACAGAGCTATACTATGGCTACACCTTC; CDR3 protein: CAWSKTELYYGYTF
J gene: TRBJ1-1; V gene: TRBV27; clone size: many; D gene: .; CDR3 DNA: TGTGCCAGCAGTTTAGGGGCCGGGACACTGACCACTGAAGCTTTCTTT; CDR3 protein: CASSLGAGTLTTEAFF
J gene: TRBJ2-7; V gene: TRBV18; clone size: many; D gene: TRBD1; CDR3 DNA: TGTGCCAGCTCACCACAGGGGGCTCGGGAGCAGTACTTC; CDR3 protein: CASSPQGAREQYF
J gene: TRBJ1-3; V gene: TRBV2; clone size: many; D gene: .; CDR3 DNA: TGTGCCAGCAGGACGGGCTCCTCTGGAAACACCATATATTTT; CDR3 protein: CASRTGSSGNTIYF
J gene: TRBJ2-2; V gene: TRBV20-1; clone size: .; D gene: .; CDR3 DNA: TGCAGTGCTAGACTAGCAAACCGGAACACCGGGGAGCTGTTTTTT; CDR3 protein: CSARLANRNTGELFF